These T cell receptor beta chains were read from a single sample in a study of blood T cell repertoires in COVID-19. Clones were sequenced by immunoSEQ multiplex PCR, and TCRdb holds only the in-frame ones, with some missing. The top ten hold around 2.9% of the sample, which has under 150,000 clones, approximately 90% seen once. Sample: peripheral blood. These receptors were obtained from a woman aged 55-69 years with active COVID-19. Both conserved end residues are part of each CDR3. Each record gives: V gene, D gene, J gene, clone size, CDR3 DNA, CDR3 protein. A D gene is named only where the DNA matches it firmly. For some rows the clone size is stated as once, few or many, or as a class when expanded; others skip it.

TRBV5-6	NA	TRBJ2-1	NA	TGTGCCAGCAGCTCCCTTCGGGGGTTTGGGGGCAATGAGCAGTTCTTC	CASSSLRGFGGNEQFF
TRBV24-1	NA	TRBJ2-5	NA	TGTGCCACCAGTGTCGCCAGGGGGGTCCAAGAGACCCAGTACTTC	CATSVARGVQETQYF
TRBV10-3	TRBD2	TRBJ2-7	NA	TGTGCCATCAGTGATTCCGGGAGGGCCGCCTACGAGCAGTACTTC	CAISDSGRAAYEQYF
TRBV5-1	NA	TRBJ1-6	NA	TGCGCCAGCAGCAGCCCCGGCGGGTTGGGTTCACCCCTCCACTTT	CASSSPGGLGSPLHF
TRBV7-3	TRBD2	TRBJ2-2	once	TGTGCCAGCAGCTTACAGCCTAGCGGGCTCCGGAACACCGGGGAGCTGTTTTTT	CASSLQPSGLRNTGELFF
TRBV7-9	TRBD2	TRBJ2-3	NA	TGTGCCGGGGGGGAGCGGACAGATACGCAGTATTTT	CAGGERTDTQYF
TRBV11-2	TRBD2	TRBJ2-1	NA	TGTGCCAGCAGCTCGGCGTCAGCCGGGACTAGAGTAAGGAATGAGCAGTTCTTC	CASSSASAGTRVRNEQFF
TRBV10-3	TRBD2	TRBJ2-1	NA	TGTGCCATCACTCAAACTAGCGGGAGCTCCTACAATGAGCAGTTCTTC	CAITQTSGSSYNEQFF
TRBV6-5	NA	TRBJ1-5	NA	TGTGCCAGCAGGGGAGGGAGAACTTGGGATCAGCCCCAGCATTTT	CASRGGRTWDQPQHF
TRBV30	NA	TRBJ1-6	NA	TGTGCCTGGAGTCTAGGACAGTCGCATTCACCCCTCCACTTT	CAWSLGQSHSPLHF
TRBV7-8	TRBD1	TRBJ1-2	NA	TGTGCCAGCAGCTTAGGGACAGGGGGCCGGGACTATGGCTACACCTTC	CASSLGTGGRDYGYTF
TRBV7-2	NA	TRBJ2-6	NA	TGTGCCAGCAGCCCCCCCTGGACAGCTTCAGTTGGGGCCAACGTCCTGACTTTC	CASSPPWTASVGANVLTF
TRBV5-1	TRBD2	TRBJ2-3	NA	TGCGCCAGCGGGACTACCACAGATACGCAGTATTTT	CASGTTTDTQYF
TRBV7-8	TRBD2	TRBJ2-7	NA	TGTGCCAGCAGCTCAGCCGGGACTAGTCTACGCGAGCAGTACTTC	CASSSAGTSLREQYF
TRBV7-8	TRBD2	TRBJ2-2	NA	TGTGCCAGCAGATCAGCGGGAGATTCCACCGGGGAGCTGTTTTTT	CASRSAGDSTGELFF
TRBV7-9	NA	TRBJ2-7	NA	TGTGCCAGCAGCCCGGGGGACGGAGCCTACGAGCAGTACTTC	CASSPGDGAYEQYF
TRBV11-2	NA	TRBJ1-2	NA	TGTGCCAGCAGCGGGGGGGCGGTGCCGAACTATGGCTACACCTTC	CASSGGAVPNYGYTF
TRBV18	NA	TRBJ2-5	NA	TGTGCCAGCTCACCAATGCGCGGGAAACAAGAGACCCAGTACTTC	CASSPMRGKQETQYF
TRBV28	TRBD1	TRBJ1-2	NA	TGTGCCAGCAGGTCTACAGGGGGCGCTATGTATGGCTACACCTTC	CASRSTGGAMYGYTF
TRBV5-1	NA	TRBJ2-1	NA	TGCGCCAGCAGCTTGGCAGGGGTCAATGAGCAGTTCTTC	CASSLAGVNEQFF
TRBV6-2/TRBV6-3	NA	TRBJ2-1	few	TGTGCCAGCAGTTATCCGGGCCAGGGCTTGGATGAGCAGTTCTTC	CASSYPGQGLDEQFF
TRBV18	NA	TRBJ2-7	once	TGTGCCAGCTCTCAGAACTACGAGCAGTACTTC	CASSQNYEQYF
TRBV29-1	NA	TRBJ2-3	NA	TGCAGCGTTCTGACAGATCATACGCAGTATTTT	CSVLTDHTQYF
TRBV10-3	NA	TRBJ1-6	NA	TGTGCCATCAGTGGCGGGGACCCGAGGAATTCACCCCTCCACTTT	CAISGGDPRNSPLHF
TRBV6-6	NA	TRBJ2-7	once	TGTGCCAGCAGTTACAGGGGCGAGCAGTACTTC	CASSYRGEQYF
TRBV29-1	NA	TRBJ1-1	NA	TGCAGCGTTGAAGACAGGAGGGAGACTGAAGCTTTCTTT	CSVEDRRETEAFF
TRBV7-2	NA	TRBJ2-7	NA	TGTGCCAGCAGCTACTACAGCGGATCAGGCTCCTACGAGCAGTACTTC	CASSYYSGSGSYEQYF
TRBV27	TRBD1	TRBJ2-7	NA	TGTGCCAGCAGTCCCTCCGGGACAGATCCCTACGAGCAGTACTTC	CASSPSGTDPYEQYF
TRBV19	NA	TRBJ1-5	NA	TGTGCCAGTACAGGGAACGGGAGATATCAGCCCCAGCATTTT	CASTGNGRYQPQHF
TRBV5-4	NA	TRBJ1-2	NA	TGTGCCAGCACCCACAAAAACAGTAATCACTATGGCTACACCTTC	CASTHKNSNHYGYTF
TRBV6-5	NA	TRBJ1-4	NA	TGTGCCAGCAGTCGGTTGGGCACCAATGAAAAACTGTTTTTT	CASSRLGTNEKLFF
TRBV7-2	NA	TRBJ1-2	NA	TGTGCCAGCAGCCCGCCCGATACATACTATGGCTACACCTTC	CASSPPDTYYGYTF
TRBV7-2	TRBD2	TRBJ2-3	NA	TGTGCCAGCAGCTTCACTAGCGGAGCAGCCGATACGCAGTATTTT	CASSFTSGAADTQYF
TRBV7-2	TRBD2	TRBJ2-2	NA	TGTGCCAGCAGCGCAGCCGGGACTAGACGAACTGGGGAGCTGTTTTTT	CASSAAGTRRTGELFF
TRBV6-4	NA	TRBJ1-1	NA	TGTGCCAGCAGTACTGAACAGGGAAACACTGAAGCTTTCTTT	CASSTEQGNTEAFF
TRBV7-9	NA	TRBJ2-2	NA	TGTGCCAGCAGCTTAGCCCTTACTAGTGAGCTGTTTTTT	CASSLALTSELFF
TRBV28	TRBD1	TRBJ2-7	NA	TGTGCCAGCGTGGACAGGGCTGTGGGCAACGAGCAGTACTTC	CASVDRAVGNEQYF
TRBV7-6	NA	TRBJ1-5	NA	TGTGCCAGCAGCTTAGAAGGGGATGGCAATCAGCCCCAGCATTTT	CASSLEGDGNQPQHF
TRBV28	TRBD1	TRBJ2-7	NA	TGTGCCAGCAGGAGAGACAGGGGGGTGACCTACGAGCAGTACTTC	CASRRDRGVTYEQYF
TRBV3-1/TRBV3-2	NA	TRBJ2-2	NA	TGTGCCAGCAGCCCGCGATGGTCCGGGGAGCTGTTTTTT	CASSPRWSGELFF
TRBV5-4	NA	TRBJ2-1	NA	TGTGCCAGCAGCCCAGGGGGAGCGGGAGCTTCCTACAATGAGCAGTTCTTC	CASSPGGAGASYNEQFF
TRBV27	NA	TRBJ1-6	NA	TGTGCCAGCAGTTTACTCTTCGGGGTTTATAATTCACCCCTCCACTTT	CASSLLFGVYNSPLHF
TRBV28	NA	TRBJ1-5	NA	TGTGCCAGCAGTGTCGGCGGGACCAATCAGCCCCAGCATTTT	CASSVGGTNQPQHF
TRBV18	NA	TRBJ2-7	NA	TGTGCCAGCTCACCGCAACAGGGCCCCTTTGAGCAGTACTTC	CASSPQQGPFEQYF
TRBV4-1	NA	TRBJ2-7	few	TGCGCCAGCAGCCAAGATGTGGCCAGATCCTACGAGCAGTACTTC	CASSQDVARSYEQYF
TRBV20-1	TRBD2	TRBJ2-1	NA	TGCAGTGCTAGAGGGACTAGCGAGCAGTTCTTC	CSARGTSEQFF
TRBV7-2	TRBD2	TRBJ2-7	NA	TGTGCCAGCAGCTGGACCTCTAGCGGAGTGTCCTACGAGCAGTACTTC	CASSWTSSGVSYEQYF
TRBV7-3	TRBD2	TRBJ2-1	NA	TGTGCCAGCAGCTTAGAGAGCGGGAGTTTAGATGAGCAGTTCTTC	CASSLESGSLDEQFF
TRBV9	NA	TRBJ2-3	NA	TGTGCCAGCAGCCCAGTAGCGGTCCGCACAGATACGCAGTATTTT	CASSPVAVRTDTQYF